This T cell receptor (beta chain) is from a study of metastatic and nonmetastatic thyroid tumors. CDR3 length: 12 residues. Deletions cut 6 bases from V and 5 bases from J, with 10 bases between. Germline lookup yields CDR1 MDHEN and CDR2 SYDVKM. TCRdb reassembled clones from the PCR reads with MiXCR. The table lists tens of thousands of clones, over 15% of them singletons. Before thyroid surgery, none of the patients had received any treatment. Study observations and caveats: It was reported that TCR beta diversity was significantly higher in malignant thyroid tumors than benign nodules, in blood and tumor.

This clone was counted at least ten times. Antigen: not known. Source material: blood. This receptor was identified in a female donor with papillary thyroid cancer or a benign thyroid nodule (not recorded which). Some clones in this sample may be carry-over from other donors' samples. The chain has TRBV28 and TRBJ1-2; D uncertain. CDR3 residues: CASSRGFYGYTF. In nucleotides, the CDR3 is TGTGCCAGCAGCCGGGGATTTTATGGCTACACCTTC.